The rows below give T cell receptor beta chains drawn from one sample of a study of cytomegalovirus exposure and HLA in healthy donors. The assay was immunoSEQ multiplex PCR, and TCRdb's table has in-frame clones only and misses some. The sample table sets out 130,000 to 150,000 clones. Sequenced: PBMCs. Source of these receptors: a male donor in good health and CMV-seronegative. CDR3s include the opening cysteine and the closing phenylalanine or tryptophan. Fields, in order: D gene, V gene, J gene, CDR3 DNA, CDR3 protein. A D gene is named only where the DNA matches it firmly.

-,TRBV7-2,TRBJ2-7,TGTGCCAGCAGCTTAGCTCCCTGGGGGGTGCGGACCCTCTCCTACGAGCAGTACTTC,CASSLAPWGVRTLSYEQYF
-,TRBV5-5,TRBJ2-7,TGTGCCAGCAGCCCCGCCGGACAGCCCTACGAGCAGTACTTC,CASSPAGQPYEQYF
-,TRBV15,TRBJ2-7,TGTGCCACCAGCAGAGTTTTCCAGGGATCCGAGCAGTACTTC,CATSRVFQGSEQYF
TRBD2,TRBV30,TRBJ2-3,TGTGCCTGGAGCGATGTAAAGCGGGGGGGCCTCGTGGATACGCAGTATTTT,CAWSDVKRGGLVDTQYF
-,TRBV5-1,TRBJ2-1,TGCGCCAGCAGCTTGGCCCCGCCGCCCGGCAATGAGCAGTTCTTC,CASSLAPPPGNEQFF
-,TRBV29-1,TRBJ2-7,TGCAGCGTTTCCTCCCCCGGGGGTAGCTCCTACGAGCAGTACTTC,CSVSSPGGSSYEQYF
TRBD2,TRBV30,TRBJ2-3,TGTGCCTGGAGTCCAACCCGGACTAGCGGGAGGGCAGATACGCAGTATTTT,CAWSPTRTSGRADTQYF
TRBD2,TRBV6-1,TRBJ2-1,TGTGCCAGCAGTGCTAGCGGGATGGACTACAATGAGCAGTTCTTC,CASSASGMDYNEQFF
-,TRBV19,TRBJ2-3,TGTGCCAGTAGTGGCCCGACGGGAGATACGCAGTATTTT,CASSGPTGDTQYF
-,TRBV19,TRBJ2-1,TGTGCCAGCCACGGGACCCGGAGGGGCAATGAGCAGTTCTTC,CASHGTRRGNEQFF
-,TRBV6-5,TRBJ2-7,TGTGCCAGCAGTTCCCTCCACAGGGCTGTCTACGAGCAGTACTTC,CASSSLHRAVYEQYF
TRBD2,TRBV4-2,TRBJ2-5,TGTGCCAGCAGCCAAGAGGGCTTCTCTAGCGGGGGGCCGGAGACCCAGTACTTC,CASSQEGFSSGGPETQYF
TRBD2,TRBV7-2,TRBJ2-7,TGTGCCAGCAGCTTAGGGGCGGGAGTCTACGAGCAGTACTTC,CASSLGAGVYEQYF
-,TRBV6-5,TRBJ1-5,TGTGCCACCGGAGAGGGGGTGGCTCAGCCCCAGCATTTT,CATGEGVAQPQHF
-,TRBV30,TRBJ2-7,TGTGCCTGGGGTACAGGTTTATCCTACGAGCAGTACTTC,CAWGTGLSYEQYF
TRBD1,TRBV19,TRBJ2-7,TGTGCCAGTAGTATAGCAGGACAGGGGCCCTACGAGCAGTACTTC,CASSIAGQGPYEQYF
TRBD2,TRBV6-1,TRBJ2-2,TGTGCCGGGAGCGGGAGGTACACCGGGGAGCTGTTTTTT,CAGSGRYTGELFF
TRBD2,TRBV5-1,TRBJ2-1,TGCGCCAGCAGACGGATGGGAGGGACGGACTACAATGAGCAGTTCTTC,CASRRMGGTDYNEQFF
TRBD2,TRBV5-4,TRBJ2-3,TGTGCCAGCAGCTTCGGGACTAGCGGGGACCGCACAGATACGCAGTATTTT,CASSFGTSGDRTDTQYF
-,TRBV6-5,TRBJ1-1,TGTGCCAGCATGACAGCCGTTGAAGCTTTCTTT,CASMTAVEAFF
-,TRBV30,TRBJ1-6,TGTGCCTGGAGCGCCACCTTGGCGGCGGGAAATTCACCCCTCCACTTT,CAWSATLAAGNSPLHF
-,TRBV6-6,TRBJ1-1,TGTGCCAGCAGTCACGGGACTAGCAGGGACACTGAAGCTTTCTTT,CASSHGTSRDTEAFF
TRBD1,TRBV4-3,TRBJ1-1,TGCGCCAGCAGCCAAGATAGGTCTAGGACAGGGGTGGAGGACACTGAAGCTTTCTTT,CASSQDRSRTGVEDTEAFF
-,TRBV15,TRBJ1-1,TGTGCCACCAGCCTAGGACAGCTGAACACTGAAGCTTTCTTT,CATSLGQLNTEAFF
-,TRBV5-1,TRBJ1-2,TGCGCCAGCAGCTTGGGAGGGGGATATGGCTACACCTTC,CASSLGGGYGYTF
-,TRBV30,TRBJ1-1,TGTGCCGGAACTGACAGTGAGGGAGGTTGGGACACTGAAGCTTTCTTT,CAGTDSEGGWDTEAFF
-,TRBV27,TRBJ2-7,TGTGCCAGCAGTTTGCGAGGTCGTGAGCAGTACTTC,CASSLRGREQYF
-,TRBV4-3,TRBJ2-7,TGCGCCAGCAGCCAAGACTCAGGATACGAGCAGTACTTC,CASSQDSGYEQYF
TRBD2,TRBV7-9,TRBJ2-7,TGTGCCAGCTCCTCGAGCGGGGACCCCTACGAGCAGTACTTC,CASSSSGDPYEQYF
-,TRBV30,TRBJ2-2,TGTGCCTGTCGTAACGGGAACACCGGGGAGCTGTTTTTT,CACRNGNTGELFF
TRBD2,TRBV18,TRBJ2-2,TGTGCCAGCTCACTCTTCACTAGCGGGAGAGAGACCGGGGAGCTGTTTTTT,CASSLFTSGRETGELFF
TRBD2,TRBV5-1,TRBJ2-5,TGCGCCAGCAGCGCCGGGACTAGCGGGGGGCAAGAGACCCAGTACTTC,CASSAGTSGGQETQYF
TRBD1,TRBV6-6,TRBJ1-6,TGTGCCAGCAGTCTCGGACAGGGTAATTCACCCCTCCACTTT,CASSLGQGNSPLHF
TRBD1,TRBV28,TRBJ2-1,TGTGCCAGCAGCCCGGGACAGGCTTACAATGAGCAGTTCTTC,CASSPGQAYNEQFF
-,TRBV6-6,TRBJ2-5,TGTGCCAGCAGTACATTAGAGACCCAGTACTTC,CASSTLETQYF
TRBD2,TRBV6-5,TRBJ2-3,TGTGCCAGCAGATTCGACAGCGGGGGCACAGATACGCAGTATTTT,CASRFDSGGTDTQYF
-,TRBV19,TRBJ2-7,TGTGCCCTTCCTGGGAGCAACGCCTACGAGCAGTACTTC,CALPGSNAYEQYF
-,TRBV29-1,TRBJ2-1,TGCAGCGTTGAAGGCGGGGTCGACAATGAGCAGTTCTTC,CSVEGGVDNEQFF
TRBD1,TRBV9,TRBJ1-2,TGTGCCAGCAGCGTAGGACAGGGGATTGATGGCTACACCTTC,CASSVGQGIDGYTF
TRBD1,TRBV5-1,TRBJ2-7,TGCGCCAGCAGCAGTGGACAGGCGAGCAAGTACGAGCAGTACTTC,CASSSGQASKYEQYF
-,TRBV12-5,TRBJ1-2,TGTGCTAGTGGGGGGGACTCTTCGGGCTATGGCTACACCTTC,CASGGDSSGYGYTF
TRBD1,TRBV12-5,TRBJ2-7,TGTGCTAGTGGTTTGGACCGGGACAGGGTTGGCGAGCAGTACTTC,CASGLDRDRVGEQYF
-,TRBV7-7,TRBJ2-7,TGTGCTAGCAGCCCAGAGGGTTGGTACGAGCAGTACTTC,CASSPEGWYEQYF
-,TRBV19,TRBJ1-3,TGTGCCAGTAGCCGTCTAGATGGAAACACCATATATTTT,CASSRLDGNTIYF
-,TRBV6-1,TRBJ1-2,TGTGCCAGCAGTGAATCAGCGACGGGGAACTATGGCTACACCTTC,CASSESATGNYGYTF
TRBD1,TRBV7-6,TRBJ2-7,TGTGCCAGCAGCCCGGACAGGATCAACGAGCAGTACTTC,CASSPDRINEQYF
-,TRBV6-6,TRBJ1-2,TGTGCCAGCACCGTCGCGACAGGAGCTAACTATGGCTACACCTTC,CASTVATGANYGYTF
TRBD2,TRBV19,TRBJ2-1,TGTGCCAGTAGTATTCTAGCGGGAGTTGGTAATGAGCAGTTCTTC,CASSILAGVGNEQFF
TRBD2,TRBV20-1,TRBJ2-1,TGCAGTGCTCGCGGGGGGAATGAGCAGTTCTTC,CSARGGNEQFF
TRBD1,TRBV5-1,TRBJ1-1,TGCGCCAGCTCCAGCCAGGGGGGCAACACTGAAGCTTTCTTT,CASSSQGGNTEAFF
TRBD1,TRBV10-3,TRBJ1-1,TGTGCCATCAGTCCAGGGGGCGGTCGGAACACTGAAGCTTTCTTT,CAISPGGGRNTEAFF
TRBD1,TRBV6-1,TRBJ2-1,TGTGCCAGCAGTGTGACAGGGCTGAGCTCCGACAATGAGCAGTTCTTC,CASSVTGLSSDNEQFF
TRBD1,TRBV2,TRBJ1-1,TGTGCCAGCACCCGACAGGGAGAGGGGCCGGGCGCTTTCTTT,CASTRQGEGPGAFF
TRBD1,TRBV10-2,TRBJ1-1,TGCGCCAGCACTAAGACAGGGGAGACTTTCTTT,CASTKTGETFF
TRBD2,TRBV10-2,TRBJ2-7,TGCGCCAGCAGTGAGTCGGTCGGACTAGCGGTCTACGAGCAGTACTTC,CASSESVGLAVYEQYF
-,TRBV29-1,TRBJ1-4,TGCAGCGCGATGAGAGATAATGAAAAACTGTTTTTT,CSAMRDNEKLFF
-,TRBV5-1,TRBJ2-2,TGCGCCAGCAGCTCCTACCCTGGGACGGGAGCGAACACCGGGGAGCTGTTTTTT,CASSSYPGTGANTGELFF
-,TRBV5-1,TRBJ1-2,TGCGCCAGCAGCGTACAGGTGAACCATGGCTACACCTTC,CASSVQVNHGYTF
-,TRBV19,TRBJ1-5,TGTGCCAGTAAGAGTGGTCAGGTGACCAATCAGCCCCAGCATTTT,CASKSGQVTNQPQHF
-,TRBV6-1,TRBJ2-4,TGTGCCAGCAGGACAAGTCCAAACATTCAGTACTTC,CASRTSPNIQYF